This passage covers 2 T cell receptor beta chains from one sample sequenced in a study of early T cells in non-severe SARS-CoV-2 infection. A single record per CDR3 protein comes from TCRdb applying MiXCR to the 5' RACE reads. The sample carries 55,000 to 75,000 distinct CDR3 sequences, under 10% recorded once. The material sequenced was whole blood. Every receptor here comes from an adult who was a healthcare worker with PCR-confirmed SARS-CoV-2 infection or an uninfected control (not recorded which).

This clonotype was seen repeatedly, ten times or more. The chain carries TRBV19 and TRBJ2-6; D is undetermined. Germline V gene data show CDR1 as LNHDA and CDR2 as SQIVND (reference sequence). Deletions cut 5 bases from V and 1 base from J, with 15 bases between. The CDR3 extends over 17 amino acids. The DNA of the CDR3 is TGTGCCAGTAGTCGGGCGCCCGGAGCATCTGGGGCCAACGTCCTGACTTTC. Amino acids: CASSRAPGASGANVLTF.

CDR3 DNA sequence: TGTGCCAGCCACCTAAGAGGGGCAGATACGCAGTATTTT. This translates into CASHLRGADTQYF. The chain recombines TRBV6-5 with TRBJ2-3; TRBD1 or TRBD2 may be the D gene (5 bases each). The CDR3 extends over 13 amino acids. CDR1 MNHEY and CDR2 SVGAGI come from the germline V gene. The V and J ends lost 8 bases and 4 bases respectively, with 13 bases between them.